This T cell receptor (beta chain) was identified in a study of spatial heterogeneity in lung cancer (dated by TCRdb to the late 2010s). Background for the entire study: Beta-chain transcripts were consistently detected in greater numbers than alpha-chain transcripts, which likely reflects a higher abundance of beta-chain transcripts. Nonsynonymous mutation counts, determined by whole-exome sequencing of tumor tissue, were related to features of the TCR repertoire. TCR alpha and beta repertoires were quantitatively compared across multiple tumor regions, matched nontumor lung and blood in non-small cell lung cancer. At surgery, both alpha and beta chains were TCR-sequenced in 220 tumor regions, roughly 64 matched nontumor lung samples and 56 PBMC samples. In the raw uncorrected reads, each unique combination of TCR and UMI appeared on average more than ten times.

Receptor amplification or capture employed 5' RACE. The sequencer listed for this sample is NextSeq 500. The TCR library protocol attached a unique molecular identifier to each TCR cDNA molecule to allow correction of PCR and sequencing errors. Per the authors' processing: TCR identification, UMI-based error correction and CDR3 extraction were performed with Decombinator tools. TCRs above a frequency of 2 per 1,000, corresponding to the top 1% of the tumor frequency distribution, were defined as expanded. Renyi diversity was calculated using the R vegan package after each repertoire was subsampled 100 times to 5,000 TCRs. CDR3 similarity networks were built from amino acid triplet string-kernel similarity, connecting CDR3s with pairwise similarity above 0.82. TCRdb trimmed public reads at Q25 via fastp, called clones via MiXCR and kept in-frame beta chains. Entries that share a CDR3 protein sequence are merged under the most common genes and DNA. TCRdb's processing, not the authors', yielded these V and J calls. This sample lists some 1,500 distinct CDR3 sequences; roughly 26% were detected once. The ten largest account for around 50% of the sample.

The research as a whole found: Confirming at a functional level the hypothesis that regional TCRs recognize regional mutations was considered to require additional single-cell paired TCR alpha and beta sequencing. Ubiquitous expanded tumor TCRs were detected in blood more often at tumor resection than at routine follow-up.

Comments on this clonotype: Its specific antigen is unknown. Base quality data are lacking; no much larger clone is found one base away.

The germline V gene provides CDR1 SNHLY and CDR2 FYNNEI. The CDR3 covers 14 residues, taking in both the cysteine and the phenylalanine. Only the CDR3 part of the read is kept: 42 bases, read in frame from the first base. The junction carries 10 bases between V and J, which are trimmed by 1 base and 3 bases respectively. The sample's time point, from its label and the paper: sample taken at primary tumor resection. Whole RNA extracted from tumor and nontumor lung tissue, or from cryopreserved PBMC samples, was used for TCR sequencing without cell sorting. Samples were obtained from roughly 72 patients with early-stage, untreated non-small cell lung cancer from the lung TRACERx cohort. Patients were selected for TCR sequencing only if sufficient RNA was available from at least two tumor regions.

Sequences were derived from PBMCs, sampled at surgery. The V and J segments used are TRBV2 and TRBJ2-7; the D gene cannot be resolved beyond TRBD1 or TRBD2, each matching 5 bases. This sequence originates from a male donor with early-stage non-small cell lung cancer. In nucleotide form, the sequence is TGTGCCAGCAGTGAAGGGGACCGAATCTACGAGCAGTACTTC. This translates into CASSEGDRIYEQYF. The variable domain in full, with residues beyond the CDR3 obtained from the reference TRBV2 and TRBJ2-7 genes, is EPEVTQTPSHQVTQMGQEVILRCVPISNHLYFYWYRQILGQKVEFLVSFYNNEISEKSEIFDDQFSVERPDGSNFTLKIRSTKLEDSAMYFCASSEGDRIYEQYFGPGTRLTVT.